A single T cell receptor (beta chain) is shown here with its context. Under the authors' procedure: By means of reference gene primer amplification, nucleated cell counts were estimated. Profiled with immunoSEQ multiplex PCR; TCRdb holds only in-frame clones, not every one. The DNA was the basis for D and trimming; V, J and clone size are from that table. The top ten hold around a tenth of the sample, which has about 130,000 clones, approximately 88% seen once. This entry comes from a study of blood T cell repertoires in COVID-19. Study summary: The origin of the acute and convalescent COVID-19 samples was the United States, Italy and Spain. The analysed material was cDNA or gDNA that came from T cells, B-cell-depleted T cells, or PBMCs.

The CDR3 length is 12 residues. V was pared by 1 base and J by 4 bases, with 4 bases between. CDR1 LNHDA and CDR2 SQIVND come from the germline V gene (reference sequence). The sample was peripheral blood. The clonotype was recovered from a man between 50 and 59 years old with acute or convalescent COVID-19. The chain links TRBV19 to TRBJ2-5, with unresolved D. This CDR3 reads CASSIAGETQYF. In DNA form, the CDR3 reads TGTGCCAGTAGTATAGCCGGAGAGACCCAGTACTTC. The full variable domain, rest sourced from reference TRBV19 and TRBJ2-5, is DGGITQSPKYLFRKEGQNVTLSCEQNLNHDAMYWYRQDPGQGLRLIYYSQIVNDFQKGDIAEGYSVSREKKESFPLTVTSAQKNPTAFYLCASSIAGETQYFGPGTRLLVL.